The sequence of this TCR beta chain was determined in a study of blood T cell repertoires in COVID-19. Whole-study context: Specimens from acute and convalescent COVID-19 originated in the United States, Italy and Spain.

Germline assignment: CDR1 SNHLY and CDR2 FYNNEI. The trim removed 4 bases at V and 7 bases at J, leaving 5 bases unmatched. This CDR3 has 16 residues. As handled by the study authors: Quantification of nucleated cells was approximated via reference gene primer amplification. Here immunoSEQ multiplex PCR was the method, and the copy in TCRdb shows in-frame clones only, minus some. V, J and clone size are those of that table, while D and trimming were read from the DNA. Of under 200,000 clones listed, approximately 86% are singletons. Sequenced sample: peripheral blood. The source of this sequence is a man in his 70s with acute or convalescent COVID-19. The rearrangement uses TRBV2 and TRBJ2-2; 14 nucleotides agree with TRBD2. The CDR3 loop is CASSGLGLAGGGELFF. In DNA, the CDR3 is TGTGCCAGCAGTGGCCTAGGACTAGCGGGAGGCGGGGAGCTGTTTTTT.